Below are 15 T cell receptor beta chains sequenced from a single sample in a study of blood T cells in healthy people across ages. A second about 7 to 12 cycle PCR used barcoded and J-beta primers. TCRdb reanalysed the 5' RACE reads using MiXCR and keeps one entry per CDR3 protein. This table holds 550,000 to 750,000 distinct CDR3 sequences, around a fifth found once. Source material: blood. The receptors shown here come from a man in his sixties or seventies in good health.

The chain joins TRBV20-1 to TRBJ2-5; TRBD1 aligns across 12 bases. Germline assignment: CDR1 DFQATT and CDR2 SNEGSKA (reference sequence). Unmatched junction bases numbered 10, after V lost 3 bases and J lost 11 bases. The length of the CDR3 is 14 residues. CDR3 residues: CSASWGQGAREQYF. Here the CDR3 DNA reads TGCAGTGCTAGTTGGGGACAGGGGGCGCGTGAGCAGTACTTC.

The rearrangement links TRBV20-1 to TRBJ2-7; possible D gene TRBD2, 5 bases. Trimming left V 3 bases short and J 7 bases short, with 13 bases between. CDR1 is DFQATT and CDR2 is SNEGSKA in the germline V gene (reference sequence). The length of the CDR3 is 12 residues. This chain's CDR3 is CSARVWGDEQYF. The CDR3 DNA reads TGCAGTGCTAGGGTTTGGGGAGATGAGCAGTACTTC.

There are a few counts of this clonotype. This chain connects TRBV7-2 to TRBJ2-1; 10 bases map to TRBD2. The J call could be wrong; TRBJ2-5 is a better fit for the DNA end. Per the germline V gene, CDR1 is SGHTA and CDR2 is FQGNSA. The CDR3 has 19 amino acids. The CDR3 sequence is CASSLISGTSESFRETQYF. DNA for the CDR3: TGTGCCAGCAGCTTAATTTCTGGGACTAGCGAGAGTTTTCGGGAGACCCAGTACTTC.

The CDR3 region has the DNA TGTGCCAGCACACTGGGACAGAGCTCCTACAATGAGCAGTTCTTC. Amino acid sequence: CASTLGQSSYNEQFF. V gene TRBV14 combines with J gene TRBJ2-1, with 7 bases aligning to TRBD1. This CDR3 comprises 15 residues. The junction had 6 bases not matched to a gene; V was cut back by 7 bases and J by 0 bases. CDR1 is SGHDN and CDR2 is FVKESK in the germline V gene.

V gene TRBV7-8 combines with J gene TRBJ2-1; 10 nucleotides line up with TRBD2. With 4 bases clipped from V and 9 bases from J, the junction kept 15 bases outside the gene matches. Germline V gene lookup returns CDR1 SGHVS and CDR2 FQNEAQ. The CDR3 spans 17 residues. DNA for the CDR3: TGTGCCAGCAGCTATGGGTCCGGGACTAGCGTGCTAATTGAGCAGTTCTTC. Protein product: CASSYGSGTSVLIEQFF. The full variable domain, its missing parts supplied by reference TRBV7-8 and TRBJ2-1, is GAGVSQSPRYKVAKRGQDVALRCDPISGHVSLFWYQQALGQGPEFLTYFQNEAQLDKSGLPSDRFFAERPEGSVSTLKIQRTQQEDSAVYLCASSYGSGTSVLIEQFFGPGTRLTVL.

The J gene is TRBJ2-5, the V gene TRBV7-9; D is uncertain. Germline V lookup: CDR1 SEHNR, CDR2 FQNEAQ (reference sequence). Trimming stripped 5 bases from V and 1 base from J, with 8 bases between. The CDR3 totals 13 residues. The chain's CDR3 is CASSPPLQETQYF. The DNA of the CDR3 is TGTGCCAGCAGCCCCCCGCTCCAAGAGACCCAGTACTTC. The variable domain in full, with the rest retrieved from reference TRBV7-9 and TRBJ2-5, is DTGVSQNPRHKITKRGQNVTFRCDPISEHNRLYWYRQTLGQGPEFLTYFQNEAQLEKSRLLSDRFSAERPKGSFSTLEIQRTEQGDSAMYLCASSPPLQETQYFGPGTRLLVL.

This clonotype has a handful of counts. The chain recombines TRBV2 with TRBJ2-2; D possibly corresponds to TRBD2 (7 bases). The CDR3 is made up of 14 amino acids. Germline-derived CDR1 and CDR2 are SNHLY and FYNNEI. Trimming took off 8 bases at V and 0 bases at J, with 10 bases between the two ends. The CDR3 DNA is TGTGCCAGCTCGGGGGGCGCGAACACCGGGGAGCTGTTTTTT. Translation gives CASSGGANTGELFF.

The rearrangement joins TRBV7-9 to TRBJ2-3; a weak D match, TRBD1 (6 bases). V dropped 6 bases and J dropped 14 bases, with 18 bases sitting between them. Germline-derived CDR1 and CDR2 are SEHNR and FQNEAQ (reference sequence). This CDR3 contains 12 residues. CDR3 amino acids: CASRSGSQGSYF. The CDR3 nucleotides read TGTGCCAGCAGGTCAGGGTCTCAGGGGTCGTATTTT.

V usage is TRBV2 and J usage is TRBJ2-5; maybe TRBD1 (5 bases). The J call is in doubt because the DNA end fits TRBJ2-7 better. This CDR3 has 14 amino acids. The V gene's germline CDR1 is SNHLY and CDR2 FYNNEI. CDR3 region: CARQVPNGFYEQYF. CDR3 sequence (DNA): TGTGCCAGACAGGTTCCTAATGGATTCTACGAGCAGTACTTC.

This clonotype was picked up one time. The genes are TRBV28 and TRBJ2-7; 8 nucleotides line up with TRBD1. Germline V gene sequence: CDR1 MDHEN, CDR2 SYDVKM. The CDR3 totals 15 residues. V lost 4 bases, J lost 2 bases, and 7 bases stayed unmatched. Written as DNA, the CDR3 is TGTGCCAGCAGTTCCCGGACAGGGAGAACCTACGAGCAGTACTTC. Protein sequence: CASSSRTGRTYEQYF.

A note on this clonotype: Possible read error: a much larger clone is one base away. The chain recombines TRBV14 with TRBJ2-1; a possible D gene is TRBD1 (5 bases). Germline values: CDR1 SGHDN, CDR2 FVKESK. This CDR3 spans 13 amino acids. The CDR3 DNA follows: TGTGCCAGCAGGCGCCAGGGCTACAATGAGCAGCTCTTC. Translated: CASRRQGYNEQLF.

Concerning this clonotype itself: This CDR3 is missing its conserved last phenylalanine or tryptophan, likely due to a read error. This chain uses TRBV7-9 with TRBJ2-1; D remains ambiguous. CDR1 is SEHNR and CDR2 is FQNEAQ in the germline V gene (reference sequence). The CDR3 spans 16 residues. With 2 bases removed from V and 0 bases from J, the gap between germline ends came to 11 bases. The CDR3 reads CASSLRLGSSYNEQFL. The DNA of the CDR3 is TGTGCCAGCAGCTTAAGACTGGGAAGCTCCTACAATGAGCAGTTCCTC.

The chain recombines TRBV29-1 with TRBJ2-5; D might be TRBD2 (6 bases). The end of the DNA is better explained by TRBJ2-7, so the J call may be wrong. The CDR3 covers 12 residues. Per the germline V gene, CDR1 is SQVTM and CDR2 is ANQGSEA. The CDR3 loop is CSVRGMTYEQYF. As DNA, the CDR3 is TGCAGCGTCCGCGGGATGACCTACGAGCAGTACTTC.

The chain joins TRBV7-2 to TRBJ2-2; D is perhaps TRBD1 (6 bases). Germline lookup yields CDR1 SGHTA and CDR2 FQGNSA. Trimming removed 1 base at V and 4 bases at J, with 13 bases between. The CDR3 consists of 16 residues. In nucleotides, the CDR3 is TGTGCCAGCAGCTTAGGCCCCACAGGGAGCACCGGGGAGCTGTTTTTT. Its protein product is CASSLGPTGSTGELFF.

This clonotype occurred once. J is TRBJ2-5 and V is TRBV3-1; the D gene could be TRBD1 or TRBD2 (5 bases each). Germline assignment: CDR1 LGHDT and CDR2 YNNKEL (reference sequence). The CDR3 has 14 residues. V was shortened by 6 bases and J by 5 bases, with 16 bases between the two germline ends. The CDR3: CASSASGLGETQYF. The CDR3 DNA sequence: TGTGCCAGCAGTGCGTCGGGGCTTGGGGAGACCCAGTACTTC.